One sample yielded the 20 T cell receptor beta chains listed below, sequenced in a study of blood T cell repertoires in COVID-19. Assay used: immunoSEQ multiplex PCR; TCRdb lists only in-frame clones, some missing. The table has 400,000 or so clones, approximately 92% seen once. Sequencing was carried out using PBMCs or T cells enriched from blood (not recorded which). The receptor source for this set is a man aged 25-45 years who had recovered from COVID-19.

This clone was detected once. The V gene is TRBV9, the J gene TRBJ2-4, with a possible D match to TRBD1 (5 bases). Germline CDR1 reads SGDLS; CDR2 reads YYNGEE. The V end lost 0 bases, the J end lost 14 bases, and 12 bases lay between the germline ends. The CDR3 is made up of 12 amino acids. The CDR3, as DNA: TGTGCCAGCAGCGTAGGAAGGGGAAAAAAGTACTTC. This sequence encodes CASSVGRGKKYF.

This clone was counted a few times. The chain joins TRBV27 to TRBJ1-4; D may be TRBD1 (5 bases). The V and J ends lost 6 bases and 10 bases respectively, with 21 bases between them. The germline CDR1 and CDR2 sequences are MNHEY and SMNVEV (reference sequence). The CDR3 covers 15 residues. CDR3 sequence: CASRSAGDRSVKLFF. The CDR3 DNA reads TGTGCCAGCAGGTCTGCGGGGGATCGGTCCGTAAAACTGTTTTTT.

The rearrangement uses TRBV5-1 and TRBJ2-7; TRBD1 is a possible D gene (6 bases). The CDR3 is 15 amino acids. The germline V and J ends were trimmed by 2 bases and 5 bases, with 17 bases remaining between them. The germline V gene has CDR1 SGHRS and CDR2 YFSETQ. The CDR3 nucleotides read TGCGCCAGCAGCTTAACTCAGGGGTCCCGCCACGAGCAGTACTTC. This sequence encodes CASSLTQGSRHEQYF.

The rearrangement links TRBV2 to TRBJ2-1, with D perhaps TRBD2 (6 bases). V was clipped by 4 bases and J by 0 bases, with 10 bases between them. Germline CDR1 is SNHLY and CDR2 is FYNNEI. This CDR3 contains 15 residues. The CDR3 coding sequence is TGTGCCAGCAGTGGGACTACCAGCTCCTACAATGAGCAGTTCTTC. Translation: CASSGTTSSYNEQFF.

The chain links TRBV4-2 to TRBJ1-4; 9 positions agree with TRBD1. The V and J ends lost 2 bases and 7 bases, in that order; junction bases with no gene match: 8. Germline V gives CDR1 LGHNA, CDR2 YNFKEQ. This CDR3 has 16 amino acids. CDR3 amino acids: CASSQKGTGYPEKLFF. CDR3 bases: TGTGCCAGCAGCCAAAAGGGGACAGGGTATCCTGAAAAACTGTTTTTT.

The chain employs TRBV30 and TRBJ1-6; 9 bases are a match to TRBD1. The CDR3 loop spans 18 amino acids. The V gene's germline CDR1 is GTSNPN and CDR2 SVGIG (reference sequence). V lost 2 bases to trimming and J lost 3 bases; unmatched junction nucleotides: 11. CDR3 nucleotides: TGTGCCTGGAGTAACAGACCGGACAGGGGTCTCTATAATTCACCCCTCCACTTT. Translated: CAWSNRPDRGLYNSPLHF.

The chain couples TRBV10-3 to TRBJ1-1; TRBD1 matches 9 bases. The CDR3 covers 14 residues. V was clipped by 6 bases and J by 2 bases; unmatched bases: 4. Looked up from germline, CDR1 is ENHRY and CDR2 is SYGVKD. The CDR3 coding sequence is TGTGCCATCAGCCAACAGGGGGCTAACACTGAAGCTTTCTTT. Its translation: CAISQQGANTEAFF.

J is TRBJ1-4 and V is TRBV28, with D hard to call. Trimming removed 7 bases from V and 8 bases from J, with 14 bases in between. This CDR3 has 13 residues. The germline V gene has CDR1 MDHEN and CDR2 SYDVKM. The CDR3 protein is CASTGGGNEKLFF. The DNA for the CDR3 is TGTGCCAGCACGGGAGGTGGTAACGAAAAACTGTTTTTT.

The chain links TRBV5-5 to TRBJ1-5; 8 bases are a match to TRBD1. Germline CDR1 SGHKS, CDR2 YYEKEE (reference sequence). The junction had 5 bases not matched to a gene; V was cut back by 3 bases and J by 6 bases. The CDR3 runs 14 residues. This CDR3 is CASSSGQVGQPQHF. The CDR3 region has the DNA TGTGCCAGCAGCTCGGGACAGGTGGGTCAGCCCCAGCATTTT.

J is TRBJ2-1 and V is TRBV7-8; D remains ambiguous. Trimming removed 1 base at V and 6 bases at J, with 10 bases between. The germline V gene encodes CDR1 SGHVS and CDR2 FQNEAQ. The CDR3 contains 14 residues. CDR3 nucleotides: TGTGCCAGCAGCTTAGACAGACAACCCAATGAGCAGTTCTTC. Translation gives CASSLDRQPNEQFF.

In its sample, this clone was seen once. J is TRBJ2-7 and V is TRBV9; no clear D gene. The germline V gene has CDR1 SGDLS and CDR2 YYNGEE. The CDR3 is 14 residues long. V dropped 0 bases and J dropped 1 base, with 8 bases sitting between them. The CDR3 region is CASSVGRSSYEQYF. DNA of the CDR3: TGTGCCAGCAGCGTAGGCAGGTCATCCTACGAGCAGTACTTC.

Here the CDR3 DNA reads TGTGCCAGCAGCTCGCTAAACTATGGCTACACCTTC. It codes for CASSSLNYGYTF. V is TRBV5-8 and J is TRBJ1-2; unclear D gene. Per germline, CDR1 SGHTS and CDR2 YDEGEE. V lost 3 bases to trimming and J lost 2 bases, with 5 bases between them. CDR3 length: 12 residues.

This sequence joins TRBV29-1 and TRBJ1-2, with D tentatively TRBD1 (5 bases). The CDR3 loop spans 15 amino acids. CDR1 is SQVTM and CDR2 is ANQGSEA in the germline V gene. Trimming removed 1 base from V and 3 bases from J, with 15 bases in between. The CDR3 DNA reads TGCAGCGTTGAAGCCGGGGGAGGGCCGTACTATGGCTACACCTTC. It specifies CSVEAGGGPYYGYTF.

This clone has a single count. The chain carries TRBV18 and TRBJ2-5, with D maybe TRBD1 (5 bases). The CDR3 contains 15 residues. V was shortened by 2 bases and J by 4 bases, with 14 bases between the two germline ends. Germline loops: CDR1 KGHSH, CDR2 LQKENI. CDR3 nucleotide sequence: TGTGCCAGCTCACCAACCATCTCAGGGTTAGAGACCCAGTACTTC. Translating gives CASSPTISGLETQYF.

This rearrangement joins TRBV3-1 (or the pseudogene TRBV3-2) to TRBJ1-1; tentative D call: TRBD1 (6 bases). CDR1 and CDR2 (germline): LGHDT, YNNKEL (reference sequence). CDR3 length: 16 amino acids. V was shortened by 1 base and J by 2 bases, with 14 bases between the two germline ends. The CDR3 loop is CASSQVRGPGNTEAFF. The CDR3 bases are TGTGCCAGCAGCCAAGTGCGGGGGCCCGGAAACACTGAAGCTTTCTTT.

CDR3 coding DNA: TGTGCCAGCAGTGTTACCAGGGCGGGAAACACCGGGGAGCTGTTTTTT. Amino acids: CASSVTRAGNTGELFF. The rearrangement joins TRBV2 to TRBJ2-2; possible D gene TRBD2, 6 bases. Trimming took off 4 bases at V and 2 bases at J, with 14 bases between the two ends. In germline, CDR1 is SNHLY, CDR2 FYNNEI. The CDR3 loop spans 16 amino acids. The complete variable domain, with remaining parts taken from reference TRBV2 and TRBJ2-2, reads EPEVTQTPSHQVTQMGQEVILRCVPISNHLYFYWYRQILGQKVEFLVSFYNNEISEKSEIFDDQFSVERPDGSNFTLKIRSTKLEDSAMYFCASSVTRAGNTGELFFGEGSRLTVL.

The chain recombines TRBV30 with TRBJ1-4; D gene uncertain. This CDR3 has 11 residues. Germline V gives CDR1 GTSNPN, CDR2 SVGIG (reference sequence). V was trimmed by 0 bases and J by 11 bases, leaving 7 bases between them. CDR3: CAWSVGVKLFF. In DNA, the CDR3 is TGTGCCTGGAGTGTGGGAGTGAAACTGTTTTTT. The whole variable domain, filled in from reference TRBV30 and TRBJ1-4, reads SQTIHQWPATLVQPVGSPLSLECTVEGTSNPNLYWYRQAAGRGLQLLFYSVGIGQISSEVPQNLSASRPQDRQFILSSKKLLLSDSGFYLCAWSVGVKLFFGSGTQLSVL.

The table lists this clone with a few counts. The CDR3 region has the DNA TGTGCCAGCAGCCCCGATGTCGGGACTAGCGGGAGGGATGAGCAGTTCTTC. Amino acid sequence: CASSPDVGTSGRDEQFF. This chain uses TRBV28 with TRBJ2-1, with 16 positions matching TRBD2. The CDR3 extends over 17 amino acids. The trim removed 6 bases at V and 8 bases at J, leaving 10 bases unmatched. Germline CDR1 MDHEN, CDR2 SYDVKM. The variable domain in full, completed from reference TRBV28 and TRBJ2-1, reads DVKVTQSSRYLVKRTGEKVFLECVQDMDHENMFWYRQDPGLGLRLIYFSYDVKMKEKGDIPEGYSVSREKKERFSLILESASTNQTSMYLCASSPDVGTSGRDEQFFGPGTRLTVL.

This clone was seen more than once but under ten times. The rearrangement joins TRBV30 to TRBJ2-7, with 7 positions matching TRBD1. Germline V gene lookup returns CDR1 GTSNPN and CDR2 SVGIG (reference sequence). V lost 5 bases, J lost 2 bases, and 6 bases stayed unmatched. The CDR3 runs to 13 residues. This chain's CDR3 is CAWGTANTYEQYF. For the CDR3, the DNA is TGTGCCTGGGGGACAGCGAATACCTACGAGCAGTACTTC.

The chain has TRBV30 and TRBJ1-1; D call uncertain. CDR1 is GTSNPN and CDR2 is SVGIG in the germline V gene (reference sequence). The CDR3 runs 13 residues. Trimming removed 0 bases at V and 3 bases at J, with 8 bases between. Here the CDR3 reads CAWSVAYDTEAFF. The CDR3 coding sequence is TGTGCCTGGAGTGTCGCGTACGACACTGAAGCTTTCTTT.